The next 11 T cell receptor beta chains were all read from a single sample in a study of early T cells in non-severe SARS-CoV-2 infection. TCRdb reprocessed the 5' RACE reads via MiXCR and lists one record per CDR3 protein. The sample lists nearly 70,000 distinct CDR3 sequences, approximately 4.6% occurring once. The sequences come from whole blood, collected at baseline. Receptors originate from an adult who was a healthcare worker with PCR-confirmed SARS-CoV-2 infection or an uninfected control (not recorded which). The donor label of this sample is uncertain.

This clonotype showed up just a few times. The chain links TRBV20-1 to TRBJ1-1; TRBD1 matches 8 bases. V lost 0 bases and J lost 0; bases outside the gene matches: 3. CDR1 is DFQATT and CDR2 is SNEGSKA in the germline V gene (reference sequence). This CDR3 region has 15 residues. This CDR3 is CSARDRTGMNTEAFF. DNA of the CDR3: TGCAGTGCTAGAGACCGGACAGGGATGAACACTGAAGCTTTCTTT.

This clonotype was seen ten or more times. The chain couples TRBV7-6 to TRBJ2-1; no clear D. Trimming pared 3 bases from V and 4 bases from J, leaving 4 bases between. Germline values: CDR1 SGHVS, CDR2 FNYEAQ. The CDR3 is 12 residues long. The CDR3 region is CASSFEYNEQFF. CDR3 in DNA: TGTGCCAGCAGCTTCGAATACAATGAGCAGTTCTTC.

The chain joins TRBV3-1 to TRBJ2-7, with D uncertain. Germline V gene lookup returns CDR1 LGHDT and CDR2 YNNKEL (reference sequence). CDR3 length: 14 amino acids. V dropped 0 bases and J dropped 3 bases, with 9 bases sitting between them. CDR3 protein: CASSQDLVRYEQYF. For the CDR3, the DNA is TGTGCCAGCAGCCAAGACCTAGTGCGCTACGAGCAGTACTTC.

This clonotype was counted ten times or more. This chain joins TRBV11-1 and TRBJ1-6, with 9 bases matching TRBD1. J gave up 10 bases and V 5 bases, and 3 bases lay outside the gene matches. Germline CDR1 is SGHAT and CDR2 is FQDESV (reference sequence). CDR3 length: 13 amino acids. CDR3 bases: TGTGCCAGCAGCGAGGACAGGGGATCACCCCTCCACTTT. As protein: CASSEDRGSPLHF.

Ten or more counts support this clonotype. The chain links TRBV12-3 or TRBV12-4 to TRBJ1-3; D is ambiguous. The CDR3 is made up of 15 amino acids. The germline V and J ends were trimmed by 5 bases and 2 bases, with 13 bases remaining between them. CDR3 loop: CASSRTVTTGNTIYF. The DNA for the CDR3 is TGTGCCAGCAGTCGGACGGTGACTACTGGAAACACCATATATTTT.

This clonotype was observed many times. This rearrangement joins TRBV11-2 to TRBJ2-3; 9 bases line up with TRBD2. The CDR3 covers 16 residues. J gave up 6 bases and V 3 bases, and 10 bases lay outside the gene matches. Germline assignment: CDR1 SGHAT and CDR2 FQNNGV. The chain's CDR3 is CASSFGASGVVDTQYF. The CDR3 coding sequence is TGTGCCAGCAGCTTTGGGGCTAGCGGGGTTGTGGATACGCAGTATTTT.

This clonotype was seen at least ten times. The chain employs TRBV6-1 and TRBJ2-7, with D tentatively TRBD1 (5 bases). V lost 0 bases, J lost 3 bases, and 15 bases lay in between. CDR3 length equals 16 residues. Germline lookup yields CDR1 MNHNS and CDR2 SASEGT. In nucleotides, the CDR3 is TGTGCCAGCAGTGAAGCGCGCCGTGACAGATACTACGAGCAGTACTTC. Its protein is CASSEARRDRYYEQYF.

In its sample, this clonotype was seen a few times. An end of the junction differs from the germline gene, which may be a read error. This chain joins TRBV6-5 and TRBJ1-3; D remains ambiguous. This CDR3 has 16 residues. Germline assignment: CDR1 MNHEY and CDR2 SVGAGI. The CDR3 here is CASSYGTTGTGDTIYF. CDR3 DNA sequence: TGTGCCAGCAGTTACGGTACTACGGGCACTGGAGACACCATATATTTT.

This clonotype was counted only a few times. The V call is TRBV28, the J call TRBJ1-5; D is unresolved. CDR1 is MDHEN and CDR2 is SYDVKM in the germline V gene. V was clipped by 2 bases and J by 7 bases, with 9 bases between them. This CDR3 comprises 13 residues. This CDR3 reads CASSLGVYQPQHF. CDR3 DNA: TGTGCCAGCAGTTTAGGAGTATACCAGCCCCAGCATTTT. Using reference TRBV28 and TRBJ1-5 for the parts outside the CDR3, the full variable domain is DVKVTQSSRYLVKRTGEKVFLECVQDMDHENMFWYRQDPGLGLRLIYFSYDVKMKEKGDIPEGYSVSREKKERFSLILESASTNQTSMYLCASSLGVYQPQHFGDGTRLSIL.

There are a few counts of this clonotype. CDR3 in amino acids: CASPPARGISTDTQYF. The CDR3 nucleotides are TGTGCCAGCCCCCCTGCCCGCGGAATTAGCACAGATACGCAGTATTTT. The V gene is TRBV28, the J gene TRBJ2-3; D remains unclear. V gave up 8 bases and J gave up 0 bases, with 18 bases separating them. The CDR3 runs to 16 residues. CDR1 MDHEN and CDR2 SYDVKM come from the germline V gene.

The V and J genes are TRBV12-5 and TRBJ1-1, with TRBD1 as a possible D gene (5 bases). The germline V gene has CDR1 LGHNT and CDR2 FRNRAP. Trimming removed 5 bases from V and 4 bases from J, with 11 bases in between. The CDR3 is made up of 13 amino acids. DNA of the CDR3: TGTGCTAGTGGTAGTAAAGGGGTCACTGAAGCTTTCTTT. Translation: CASGSKGVTEAFF.